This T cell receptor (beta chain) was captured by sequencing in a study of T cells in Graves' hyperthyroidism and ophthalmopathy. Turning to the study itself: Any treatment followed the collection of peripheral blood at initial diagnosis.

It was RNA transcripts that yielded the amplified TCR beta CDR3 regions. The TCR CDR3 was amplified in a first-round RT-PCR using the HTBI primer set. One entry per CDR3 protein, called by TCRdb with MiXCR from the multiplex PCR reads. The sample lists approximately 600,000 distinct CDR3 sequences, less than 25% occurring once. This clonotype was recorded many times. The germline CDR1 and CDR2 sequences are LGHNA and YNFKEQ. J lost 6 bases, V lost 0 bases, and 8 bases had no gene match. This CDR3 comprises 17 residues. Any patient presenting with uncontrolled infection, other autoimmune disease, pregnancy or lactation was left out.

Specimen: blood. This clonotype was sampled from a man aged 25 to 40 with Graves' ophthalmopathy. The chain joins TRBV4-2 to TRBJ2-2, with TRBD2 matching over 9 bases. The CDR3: CASSQDRLAGSPGELFF. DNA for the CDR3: TGTGCCAGCAGCCAAGACCGGCTAGCGGGGAGTCCCGGGGAGCTGTTTTTT.